Listed below are T cell receptor beta chains from one sample, sequenced in a study of Ad26.COV2.S vaccination and SARS-CoV-2 variants. Data came from immunoSEQ multiplex PCR; TCRdb stores just in-frame clones and leaves some out. The sample holds approximately 400,000 clones, 70% to 90% seen once. Sequencing used peripheral blood, obtained in a trial of Ad26.COV2.S vaccine versus placebo. These receptors were collected from a person aged 18 to 65 who received the Ad26.COV2.S COVID-19 vaccine or a placebo. Both conserved end residues are part of each CDR3. D genes are given only for firm matches. Part of the rows lack a size; the others show once, few, many or a class for expanded clones.

j_gene	v_gene	d_gene	abundance	CDR3aa	CDR3nt
TRBJ2-3	TRBV5-1	.	.	CASRAGADTDTQYF	TGCGCCAGCAGGGCCGGAGCAGACACAGATACGCAGTATTTT
TRBJ1-5	TRBV18	.	.	CASSPRQSSNQPQHF	TGTGCCAGCTCACCGCGACAGAGTAGCAATCAGCCCCAGCATTTT
TRBJ1-3	TRBV5-6	.	.	CASSLNPVEVRTTIYF	TGTGCCAGCAGCCTCAACCCGGTGGAGGTCCGAACCACCATATATTTT
TRBJ2-3	TRBV5-1	.	once	CASSLTGWATDTQYF	TGCGCCAGCAGTCTAACCGGGTGGGCCACAGATACGCAGTATTTT
TRBJ2-4	TRBV10-2	.	.	CASSERQGPAKNIQYF	TGCGCCAGCAGTGAGAGGCAGGGCCCAGCCAAAAACATTCAGTACTTC
TRBJ2-1	TRBV4-3	.	.	CASSQDLTKTYNEQFF	TGCGCCAGCAGCCAAGATCTGACTAAAACCTACAATGAGCAGTTCTTC
TRBJ2-1	TRBV19	TRBD1	.	CASSLGQGSRNEQFF	TGTGCCAGTAGTCTGGGACAGGGTTCTCGCAATGAGCAGTTCTTC
TRBJ1-5	TRBV24-1	.	.	CATSLTGNSNQPQHF	TGTGCCACCAGTTTGACAGGAAATAGCAATCAGCCCCAGCATTTT
TRBJ2-2	TRBV12-3/TRBV12-4	.	.	CASTRAGELFF	TGTGCCAGTACCAGGGCCGGGGAGCTGTTTTTT
TRBJ1-6	TRBV30	.	.	CAWSVRGWDPYNSPLHF	TGTGCCTGGAGTGTAAGGGGTTGGGACCCCTATAATTCACCCCTCCACTTT
TRBJ2-1	TRBV15	TRBD2	few	CATSRDPTSGALGNEQFF	TGTGCCACCAGCAGAGATCCGACTAGCGGGGCTCTAGGGAATGAGCAGTTCTTC
TRBJ2-5	TRBV5-1	TRBD2	.	CASSLEAGVQETQYF	TGCGCCAGCAGCTTGGAAGCGGGGGTCCAAGAGACCCAGTACTTC
TRBJ1-5	TRBV30	.	.	CAWREPGRYNQPQHF	TGTGCCTGGAGGGAACCGGGCCGATACAATCAGCCCCAGCATTTT
TRBJ2-6	TRBV29-1	.	.	CSVETGPSSGANVLTF	TGCAGCGTGGAGACCGGGCCTAGCTCTGGGGCCAACGTCCTGACTTTC
TRBJ2-5	TRBV5-1	TRBD1	once	CASSLGQGQETQYF	TGCGCCAGCAGCTTAGGACAGGGCCAAGAGACCCAGTACTTC
TRBJ2-3	TRBV29-1	.	.	CSVAADHTDTQYF	TGCAGCGTTGCGGCAGACCATACAGATACGCAGTATTTT
TRBJ2-1	TRBV9	TRBD2	.	CASSVASLWLAGRPSYNEQFF	TGTGCCAGCAGCGTAGCTTCACTTTGGCTAGCGGGACGACCTTCCTACAATGAGCAGTTCTTC
TRBJ1-2	TRBV6-5	.	few	CASSYGRRLGGYTF	TGTGCCAGCAGTTACGGAAGACGGCTGGGTGGCTACACCTTC
TRBJ2-5	TRBV4-3	TRBD2	.	CASSQGLAGGETQYF	TGCGCCAGCAGCCAAGGCCTAGCGGGAGGGGAGACCCAGTACTTC
TRBJ2-4	TRBV7-2	TRBD2	.	CASSLFASGGEAKNIQYF	TGTGCCAGCAGCTTATTCGCTAGCGGGGGGGAAGCCAAAAACATTCAGTACTTC
TRBJ1-1	TRBV14	.	few	CASSQVRGSPPAFF	TGTGCCAGCAGCCAAGTACGAGGATCACCCCCAGCTTTCTTT
TRBJ1-1	TRBV5-8	.	.	CASSSWGGNTEAFF	TGTGCCAGCAGCTCATGGGGAGGAAACACTGAAGCTTTCTTT
TRBJ2-7	TRBV6-5	.	.	CASSYSRGDYEQYF	TGTGCCAGCAGTTACTCCAGGGGGGACTACGAGCAGTACTTC
TRBJ2-5	TRBV5-1	TRBD2	.	CASSPGTSGVTQYF	TGCGCCAGCAGCCCCGGGACTAGCGGCGTGACCCAGTACTTC
TRBJ1-6	TRBV5-1	.	.	CASSLEGGENSPLHF	TGCGCCAGCAGCTTGGAGGGGGGGGAGAATTCACCCCTCCACTTT
TRBJ2-3	TRBV7-8	.	.	CASSPGGTPGADTQYF	TGTGCCAGCAGCCCAGGAGGGACTCCCGGTGCAGATACGCAGTATTTT